This entry lists 10 T cell receptor beta chains sequenced from one sample in a study of cytomegalovirus exposure and HLA in healthy donors. PCR amplification relied on 60 Vbeta primers (plus 13 Jbeta primers). Sequencing was performed with immunoSEQ multiplex PCR; in TCRdb, only in-frame clones are kept and a portion is missing. The table lists about 94,000 clones, roughly 80% of them singletons. Specimen: PBMCs. These TCRs come from a human donor in good health.

The rearrangement links TRBV27 to TRBJ2-2; 10 positions match TRBD2. This CDR3 spans 15 amino acids. The germline V gene encodes CDR1 MNHEY and CDR2 SMNVEV (reference sequence). The junction had 6 bases not matched to a gene; V was cut back by 4 bases and J by 7 bases. The CDR3, as DNA: TGTGCCAGCAGTTCGAGCGGGGGGGTTATCGGGGAGCTGTTTTTT. Amino acids: CASSSSGGVIGELFF.

The J gene is TRBJ1-5, the V gene TRBV7-9; D is perhaps TRBD1 (5 bases). The CDR3 runs to 18 residues. The V and J ends lost 5 bases and 0 bases respectively, with 20 bases between them. Germline lookup yields CDR1 SEHNR and CDR2 FQNEAQ (reference sequence). DNA for the CDR3: TGTGCCAGCAGCCGACAAATGCCCGGGGGATATAGCAATCAGCCCCAGCATTTT. As protein: CASSRQMPGGYSNQPQHF.

In this sample, this clone turned up a few times. In DNA form, the CDR3 reads TGTGCCAGCAAAGACACAGGAGGGAGGTACGAGCAGTACTTC. Translated, it gives CASKDTGGRYEQYF. This sequence joins TRBV6-5 and TRBJ2-7, with a possible D match to TRBD2 (6 bases). Trimming stripped 7 bases from V and 4 bases from J, with 17 bases between. CDR3 length: 14 residues. Looked up from germline, CDR1 is MNHEY and CDR2 is SVGAGI.

The chain carries TRBV9 and TRBJ1-1, with 7 bases fitting TRBD1. CDR1 is SGDLS, CDR2 YYNGEE, per germline. Germline trimming cut 4 bases from V and 5 bases from J; bases unmatched to any gene: 8. The CDR3 covers 14 residues. In nucleotides, the CDR3 is TGTGCCAGCAGCTCAAGACAGGGAAGTACTGAAGCTTTCTTT. Protein: CASSSRQGSTEAFF.

This clone was counted only a few times. The chain recombines TRBV6-5 with TRBJ1-1; no definite D call. Trimming pared 7 bases from V and 11 bases from J, leaving 20 bases between. This CDR3 region has 13 residues. The germline CDR1 and CDR2 sequences are MNHEY and SVGAGI. The CDR3 loop reads CASIALRGSGAFF. As DNA, the CDR3 is TGTGCCAGCATCGCCCTCCGGGGTAGTGGCGCTTTCTTT.

This clone came up a few times. The CDR3 DNA sequence: TGCGCCAGCAGCCAAGAACTCACAGCCGTCAATCAGCCCCAGCATTTT. The encoded protein is CASSQELTAVNQPQHF. This rearrangement joins TRBV4-3 to TRBJ1-5; D gene uncertain. The CDR3 covers 16 residues. Germline assignment: CDR1 LGHNA and CDR2 YSLEER. V shed 0 bases and J shed 3 bases, with 12 bases lying between them.

CDR3 sequence reads: CASSYSNRGNNEQFF. The CDR3 nucleotides are TGTGCCAGCAGTTACTCGAACAGGGGGAACAATGAGCAGTTCTTC. This chain uses TRBV6-5 with TRBJ2-1, with TRBD1 identical over 8 bases. The CDR3 extends over 15 amino acids. CDR1 and CDR2 from the germline V gene are MNHEY and SVGAGI. V lost 0 bases, J lost 5 bases, and 3 bases stayed unmatched.

Written as DNA, the CDR3 is TGTGCCAGTAGTTCGTCCTACGAGCAGTACTTC. Residues: CASSSSYEQYF. The chain has TRBV19 and TRBJ2-7; D is ambiguous. V gave up 5 bases and J gave up 1 base, with 3 bases separating them. This CDR3 contains 11 residues. From germline, CDR1 is LNHDA and CDR2 SQIVND (reference sequence).

The chain recombines TRBV21-1 with TRBJ2-7; the table names TRBD1, a call not compared with the DNA. TRBV21-1 is a recognized pseudogene. The CDR3 runs 14 residues. The CDR3 region has the DNA TGTGCCAGCAGCAAATGGACAGCGCCCTACGAGCAGTACTTC. Its translation: CASSKWTAPYEQYF.

The chain links TRBV5-4 to TRBJ2-2; 13 nucleotides match TRBD2. CDR3 length: 16 residues. The V and J ends lost 7 bases and 6 bases, in that order; junction bases with no gene match: 9. Germline V gene sequence: CDR1 SGHNT, CDR2 YYREEE (reference sequence). This CDR3 is CASHGTSGIGPGELFF. Here the CDR3 DNA reads TGTGCCAGCCACGGGACTAGCGGGATTGGTCCCGGGGAGCTGTTTTTT.